The clone carrying this T cell receptor (beta chain) was recorded a few times. Its antigen is undetermined. This entry comes from a study of beta chain features in type 1 diabetes. Study-wide background: Cell yields, age and gender were similar between patients and healthy donors. The study, taken as a whole, reports: Among patients with Type 1 diabetes, TCRB CDR3s were moderately but significantly shorter in every one of the four CD4+ subsets. Reduced insertions and increased deletions marked VDJ junctions in type 1 diabetes patients. Patients' naive, central memory and Treg TCRB repertoires seemed closer to one another than those of healthy donors.

TCRB transcripts that were expressed got sequenced, as all of the isolated RNA had been reverse transcribed. TCRdb's copy holds only in-frame clones and misses some; the assay was immunoSEQ multiplex PCR. The sample carries 200,000 to 300,000 clones, approximately 10% recorded once. Sequenced: naive CD4+ T cells from blood. The origin of this receptor is a man aged 25 to 40 with type 1 diabetes.

The DNA of the CDR3 is TGTGCCAGCAGCTTCCAGGGGGCGAGTGAAGCTTTCTTT. This translates into CASSFQGASEAFF. V gene TRBV7-9 combines with J gene TRBJ1-1; 8 bases align to TRBD1. Per germline, CDR1 SEHNR and CDR2 FQNEAQ (reference sequence). The J segment lost 7 bases and the V segment lost 3 bases, leaving 4 bases of the junction unmatched. This CDR3 contains 13 residues.